This TCR beta chain was captured by sequencing in a study of blood T cell repertoires in COVID-19. Patients at the Seattle site were enrolled during active infection and followed longitudinally. The protocol was immunoSEQ multiplex PCR, while the TCRdb copy is restricted to in-frame clones and leaves out a portion. The data hold around 290,000 clones, with roughly 92% observed a single time. Sequenced sample: peripheral blood. The clonotype was recovered from a woman between 25 and 40 years old with COVID-19, enrolled during active disease.

The chain's CDR3 is CASSLFQKNYGYTF. CDR3 nucleotide sequence: TGTGCCAGCAGCTTGTTCCAGAAGAACTATGGCTACACCTTC. The V call is TRBV5-6, the J call TRBJ1-2, with D uncertain. CDR3 length: 14 amino acids. V shed 1 base and J shed 2 bases, with 9 bases lying between them. Germline V gives CDR1 SGHDT, CDR2 YYEEEE.